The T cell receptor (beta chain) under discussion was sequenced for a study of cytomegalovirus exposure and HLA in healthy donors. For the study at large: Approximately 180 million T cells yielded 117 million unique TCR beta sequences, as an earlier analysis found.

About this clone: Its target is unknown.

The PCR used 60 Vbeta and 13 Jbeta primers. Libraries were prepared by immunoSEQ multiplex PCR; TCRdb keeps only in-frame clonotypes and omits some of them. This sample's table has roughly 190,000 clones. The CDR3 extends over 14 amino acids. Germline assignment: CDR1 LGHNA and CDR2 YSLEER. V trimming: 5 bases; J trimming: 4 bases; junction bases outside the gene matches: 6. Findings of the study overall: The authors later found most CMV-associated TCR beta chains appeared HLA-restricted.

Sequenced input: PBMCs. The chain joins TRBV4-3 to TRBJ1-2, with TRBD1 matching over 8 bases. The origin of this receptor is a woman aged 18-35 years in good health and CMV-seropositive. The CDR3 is CASSGQGMGYGYTF. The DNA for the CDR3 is TGCGCCAGCAGCGGACAGGGTATGGGCTATGGCTACACCTTC.